The clone carrying this TCR beta chain appeared a single time. The length of the CDR3 is 12 residues. V was pared by 6 bases and J by 1 base, with 3 bases between. Per the germline V gene, CDR1 is MNHNS and CDR2 is SASEGT. Assay used: immunoSEQ multiplex PCR; TCRdb lists only in-frame clones, some missing. The table lists approximately 76,000 clones, approximately 85% of them singletons, with 0.5% to 0.7% in the top ten. The sample belongs to a study of OX40 agonist ivuxolimab in advanced cancers. The clonotype was recovered from an adult with an advanced solid tumor such as melanoma, head and neck, liver or kidney cancer. The material sequenced was CD4+ or CD8+ T cells sorted from blood, taken in a trial of the OX40 agonist ivuxolimab. The gene calls are TRBV6-1 and TRBJ2-2; no clear D gene. The CDR3 protein is CASSLNTGELFF. The CDR3, as DNA: TGTGCCAGCAGCTTGAACACCGGGGAGCTGTTTTTT.